This entry lists 14 T cell receptor beta chains sequenced from one sample in a study of cytomegalovirus exposure and HLA in healthy donors. Some clones are missing from TCRdb's copy, which holds only in-frame ones; the method was immunoSEQ multiplex PCR. Of approximately 80,000 clones in the sample, 93% were seen once. The sequenced sample was PBMCs. Receptors originate from a woman aged 30 to 39 in good health and CMV-seronegative.

The chain uses TRBV25-1 and TRBJ2-3; 10 bases line up with TRBD1. The V gene end was trimmed by 6 bases and the J gene end by 8 bases; junction bases not matched to a gene: 11. Germline CDR1 reads MGHDK; CDR2 reads SYGVNS. The CDR3 has 15 residues. For the CDR3, the DNA is TGTGCCAGCAGCGCTTCCGGGACAGGGGAGTCTACGCAGTATTTT. It is translated as CASSASGTGESTQYF.

The V and J genes are TRBV13 and TRBJ1-1; no firm D call. The V end lost 9 bases, the J end lost 4 bases, and 18 bases lay between the germline ends. CDR1 is PRHDT, CDR2 FYEKMQ, per germline (reference sequence). The CDR3 contains 14 residues. CDR3 loop: CASQKAGEGTEAFF. The CDR3 nucleotides are TGTGCCAGTCAAAAGGCGGGCGAGGGCACTGAAGCTTTCTTT. The full variable domain, completed using reference TRBV13 and TRBJ1-1, is AAGVIQSPRHLIKEKRETATLKCYPIPRHDTVYWYQQGPGQDPQFLISFYEKMQSDKGSIPDRFSAQQFSDYHSELNMSSLELGDSALYFCASQKAGEGTEAFFGQGTRLTVV.

The chain combines TRBV7-2 with TRBJ2-2; no firm D call. Germline loops: CDR1 SGHTA, CDR2 FQGNSA. Trimming pared 2 bases from V and 5 bases from J, leaving 9 bases between. The length of the CDR3 is 14 residues. The CDR3 region has the DNA TGTGCCAGCAGCTTAAGCCCCCAAACCGGGGAGCTGTTTTTT. It yields the protein CASSLSPQTGELFF.

CDR3 coding DNA: TGTGCCAGCAGGCGGACAGGGGGCGTATATTCCCATGGCTACACCTTC. Protein sequence: CASRRTGGVYSHGYTF. The chain joins TRBV5-6 to TRBJ1-2, with 11 bases matching TRBD1. J lost 6 bases, V lost 5 bases, and 12 bases had no gene match. The CDR3 has 16 residues. The V gene's germline CDR1 is SGHDT and CDR2 YYEEEE.

The chain combines TRBV6-5 with TRBJ2-1; tentative D call: TRBD2 (6 bases). Trimming left V 4 bases short and J 9 bases short, with 22 bases between. The CDR3 sequence is 16 residues long. The germline CDR1 and CDR2 sequences are MNHEY and SVGAGI. CDR3 in amino acids: CASSSPPLARPGEQFF. CDR3 nucleotide sequence: TGTGCCAGCAGTTCCCCCCCTCTAGCGAGGCCCGGTGAGCAGTTCTTC.

V and J are TRBV10-3 and TRBJ2-2; tentative D call: TRBD2 (6 bases). The V end lost 6 bases, the J end lost 6 bases, and 14 bases lay between the germline ends. Germline V gene lookup returns CDR1 ENHRY and CDR2 SYGVKD. The length of the CDR3 is 14 residues. The CDR3 reads CAIRTPGDSGELFF. DNA for the CDR3: TGTGCCATCAGGACTCCCGGGGACTCCGGGGAGCTGTTTTTT.

The chain uses TRBV19 and TRBJ1-1, with a weak D call TRBD1 (5 bases). Trimming removed 6 bases at V and 3 bases at J, with 8 bases between. CDR1 is LNHDA and CDR2 is SQIVND in the germline V gene (reference sequence). This CDR3 is built from 12 residues. CDR3 nucleotide sequence: TGTGCCAGTAGGGACACGGACACTGAAGCTTTCTTT. Encoded protein: CASRDTDTEAFF.

The rearrangement links TRBV28 to TRBJ2-7, with 7 bases identical to TRBD2. This CDR3 contains 15 residues. Germline values: CDR1 MDHEN, CDR2 SYDVKM. V was pared by 5 bases and J by 2 bases, with 9 bases of the junction left unmatched. This chain's CDR3 is CASSPTTSVTYEQYF. The CDR3 DNA reads as TGTGCCAGCAGTCCCACTACTAGCGTAACCTACGAGCAGTACTTC.

The chain couples TRBV5-1 to TRBJ1-1; 9 positions agree with TRBD1. The CDR3 runs 13 residues. From germline, CDR1 is SGHRS and CDR2 YFSETQ. V was pared by 7 bases and J by 1 base, with 2 bases of the junction left unmatched. Here the CDR3 reads CASGDRENTEAFF. CDR3 in DNA: TGCGCCAGCGGGGACAGGGAGAACACTGAAGCTTTCTTT.

This clone appeared once. V gene TRBV5-1 combines with J gene TRBJ2-3, with 8 bases lining up with TRBD2. The CDR3 consists of 14 residues. Germline CDR1 and CDR2: SGHRS and YFSETQ. J lost 1 base, V lost 2 bases, and 0 bases had no gene match. The CDR3, as DNA: TGCGCCAGCAGCTTAGCGGGGGGCACAGATACGCAGTATTTT. Translation: CASSLAGGTDTQYF.

This clone was counted a single time. V usage is TRBV28 and J usage is TRBJ1-3, with 8 bases identical to TRBD1. Germline trimming cut 6 bases from V and 4 bases from J; bases unmatched to any gene: 11. Germline assignment: CDR1 MDHEN and CDR2 SYDVKM. There are 16 residues in the CDR3. The chain's CDR3 is CASRERHNRGGNTIYF. CDR3 sequence (DNA): TGTGCCAGCAGGGAGCGACATAACAGGGGGGGAAACACCATATATTTT.

This chain connects TRBV19 to TRBJ2-3; a weak D match, TRBD1 (6 bases). CDR3 size: 15 residues. V gave up 4 bases and J gave up 1 base, with 12 bases separating them. Germline CDR1 LNHDA, CDR2 SQIVND (reference sequence). The CDR3 here is CASSNRAEGTDTQYF. The DNA of the CDR3 is TGTGCCAGTAGTAACAGGGCAGAGGGCACAGATACGCAGTATTTT.

The DNA of the CDR3 is TGTGCCAGTAGCAGAGCGGGAATCCCTCCAGATACGCAGTATTTT. Translating it yields CASSRAGIPPDTQYF. J is TRBJ2-3 and V is TRBV19, with TRBD2 matching 7 bases. Germline-derived CDR1 and CDR2 are LNHDA and SQIVND (reference sequence). CDR3 length equals 15 residues. The junction had 10 bases not matched to a gene; V was cut back by 6 bases and J by 4 bases.

V is TRBV6-5 and J is TRBJ2-7; 9 positions match TRBD1. There are 13 residues in the CDR3. V dropped 6 bases and J dropped 6; count of bases not matched to a gene: 6. Germline values: CDR1 MNHEY, CDR2 SVGAGI. The CDR3: CASSITGGREQYF. CDR3 DNA sequence: TGTGCCAGCAGCATCACAGGGGGCCGCGAGCAGTACTTC.